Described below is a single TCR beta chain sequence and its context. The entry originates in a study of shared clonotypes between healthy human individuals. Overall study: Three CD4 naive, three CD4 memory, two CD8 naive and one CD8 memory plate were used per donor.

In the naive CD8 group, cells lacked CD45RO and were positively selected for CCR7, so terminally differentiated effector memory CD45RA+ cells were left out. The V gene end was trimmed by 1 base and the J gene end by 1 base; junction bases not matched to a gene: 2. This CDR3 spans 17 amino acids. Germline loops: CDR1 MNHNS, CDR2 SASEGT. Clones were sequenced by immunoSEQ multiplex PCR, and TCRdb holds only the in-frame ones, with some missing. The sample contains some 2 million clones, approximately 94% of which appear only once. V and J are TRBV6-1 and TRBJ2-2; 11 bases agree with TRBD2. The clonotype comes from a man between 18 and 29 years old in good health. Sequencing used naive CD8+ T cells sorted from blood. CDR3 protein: CASSEELAGENTGELFF. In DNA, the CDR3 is TGTGCCAGCAGTGAAGAACTAGCGGGGGAGAACACCGGGGAGCTGTTTTTT.